The T cell receptor (beta chain) described here comes from a study of blood T cell repertoires in COVID-19. This clone was seen just once. Libraries were prepared by immunoSEQ multiplex PCR; TCRdb keeps only in-frame clonotypes and omits some of them. The repertoire holds 140,000 or so clones, with about 82% as singletons. V gave up 1 base and J gave up 2 bases, with 11 bases separating them. CDR1 is MGHRA, CDR2 YSYEKL, per germline. The CDR3 spans 15 residues. Sequenced material: PBMCs or T cells enriched from blood (not recorded which). This clonotype originated in a woman aged 40 to 50 who had recovered from COVID-19. The rearrangement uses TRBV4-1 and TRBJ1-1; perhaps TRBD1 as D (5 bases). CDR3 bases: TGCGCCAGCAGCCAAGTACAGGACACTAACACTGAAGCTTTCTTT. It encodes CASSQVQDTNTEAFF.